This TCR beta chain was observed in a study of CDR3 diversity in severe acne. The V gene's germline CDR1 is MNHEY and CDR2 SVGAGI. Trimming took 6 bases from V and 7 from J; bases not matched to a gene: 9. The CDR3 runs to 15 residues. TCRdb reanalysed the PCR reads using MiXCR and keeps one entry per CDR3 protein. The sample comprises more than 85,000 distinct CDR3 sequences, around 47% of which are singletons, and 11% rests with the top ten. The rearrangement links TRBV6-5 to TRBJ1-6, with TRBD1 matching 7 bases. The receptor was derived from a male donor with severe acne vulgaris. The specimen was blood. Written as DNA, the CDR3 is TGTGCCAGCAGATACGCAACAGGGGAGAATTCACCCCTCCACTTT. Protein product: CASRYATGENSPLHF.